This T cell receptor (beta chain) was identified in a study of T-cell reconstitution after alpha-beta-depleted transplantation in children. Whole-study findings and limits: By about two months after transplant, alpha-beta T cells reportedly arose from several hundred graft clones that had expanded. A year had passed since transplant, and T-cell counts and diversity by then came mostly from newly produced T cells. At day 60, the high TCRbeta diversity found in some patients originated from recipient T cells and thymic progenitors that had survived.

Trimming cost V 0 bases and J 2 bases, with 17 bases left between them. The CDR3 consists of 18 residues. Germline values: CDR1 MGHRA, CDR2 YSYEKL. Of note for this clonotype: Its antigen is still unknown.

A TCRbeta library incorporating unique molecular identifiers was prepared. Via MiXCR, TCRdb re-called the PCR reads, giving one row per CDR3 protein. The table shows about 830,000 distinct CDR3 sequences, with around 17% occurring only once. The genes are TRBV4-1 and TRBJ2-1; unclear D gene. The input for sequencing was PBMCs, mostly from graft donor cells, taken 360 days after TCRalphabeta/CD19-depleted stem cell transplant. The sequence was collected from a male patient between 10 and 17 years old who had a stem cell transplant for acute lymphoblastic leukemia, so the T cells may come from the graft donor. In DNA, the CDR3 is TGCGCCAGCAGCCAAGATTTTAAGGATTCAGGAACCTACAATGAGCAGTTCTTC. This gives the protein CASSQDFKDSGTYNEQFF.